The T cell receptor (beta chain) under discussion was sequenced for a study of radiotherapy plus CTLA-4 blockade in lung cancer. Germline CDR1 SEHNR, CDR2 FQNEAQ (reference sequence). V shed 5 bases and J shed 0 bases, with 13 bases lying between them. This CDR3 region has 16 residues. Sequencing was performed with immunoSEQ multiplex PCR; in TCRdb, only in-frame clones are kept and a portion is missing. The data show 45,000 or so clones, about 88% seen once. Specimen: peripheral blood, collected from a patient treated with radiotherapy plus ipilimumab. This TCR was recovered from a human donor with non-small cell lung cancer whose response to radiotherapy plus ipilimumab could not be evaluated. V and J are TRBV7-9 and TRBJ1-4, with D possibly matching TRBD1 (6 bases). For the CDR3, the DNA is TGTGCCAGCAGCCCCAAGGACAGTCCAACTAATGAAAAACTGTTTTTT. As protein: CASSPKDSPTNEKLFF.